A single sample is the source of the 26 T cell receptor beta chains below, sequenced in a study of OX40 agonist ivuxolimab in advanced cancers. The assay was immunoSEQ multiplex PCR, and TCRdb's table has in-frame clones only and misses some. The sample consists of about 73,000 clones, more than 85% of them appearing once. The sequencing used CD4+ or CD8+ T cells sorted from blood, collected in a trial of the OX40 agonist ivuxolimab. These receptors were obtained from an adult with an advanced solid tumor such as melanoma, head and neck, liver or kidney cancer.

V is TRBV30 and J is TRBJ1-1, with TRBD1 matching over 8 bases. Germline CDR1 GTSNPN, CDR2 SVGIG (reference sequence). The CDR3 length is 11 residues. With 5 bases clipped from V and 5 bases from J, the junction kept 1 base outside the gene matches. CDR3 DNA sequence: TGTGCCTGGGACAGGGGTACTGAAGCTTTCTTT. Translated: CAWDRGTEAFF.

The rearrangement joins TRBV19 to TRBJ2-5; D gene unclear. The CDR3 sequence is 11 residues long. Germline V gene sequence: CDR1 LNHDA, CDR2 SQIVND (reference sequence). The V and J ends lost 6 bases and 7 bases respectively, with 9 bases between them. CDR3 loop: CASRSLLTQYF. The CDR3 DNA reads TGTGCCAGTAGATCCCTGCTGACCCAGTACTTC.

The DNA for the CDR3 is TGTGCCAGCAGCCAAGAATTCGTGGCCACCTACGAGCAGTACTTC. Translated, it gives CASSQEFVATYEQYF. The gene calls are TRBV4-2 and TRBJ2-7; D is uncertain. V was shortened by 0 bases and J by 2 bases, with 11 bases between the two germline ends. The CDR3 loop spans 15 amino acids. Germline CDR1 and CDR2: LGHNA and YNFKEQ.

This clone came up a few times. The genes are TRBV7-2 and TRBJ1-5; D is ambiguous. This CDR3 comprises 13 residues. Trimming removed 5 bases at V and 6 bases at J, with 11 bases between. Germline V CDR1 and CDR2: SGHTA, FQGNSA. DNA of the CDR3: TGTGCCAGCAGCCCGTATATTGGTCAGCCCCAGCATTTT. Its translation: CASSPYIGQPQHF.

The rearrangement joins TRBV11-2 to TRBJ1-6; D unclear. Germline V lookup: CDR1 SGHAT, CDR2 FQNNGV. V was cut by 1 base and J by 8 bases, with 15 bases left in between. CDR3 size: 16 residues. The CDR3 here is CASSLAVGSRDSPLHF. In DNA form, the CDR3 reads TGTGCCAGCAGCTTAGCAGTCGGCAGCCGGGATTCACCCCTCCACTTT. Based on the CDR3 plus reference TRBV11-2 and TRBJ1-6, the full variable domain is EAGVAQSPRYKIIEKRQSVAFWCNPISGHATLYWYQQILGQGPKLLIQFQNNGVVDDSQLPKDRFSAERLKGVDSTLKIQPAKLEDSAVYLCASSLAVGSRDSPLHFGNGTRLTVT.

This rearrangement joins TRBV7-8 to TRBJ2-2; 8 bases fit TRBD1. Germline CDR1 is SGHVS and CDR2 is FQNEAQ. With 3 bases clipped from V and 5 bases from J, the junction kept 5 bases outside the gene matches. The CDR3 totals 15 residues. The chain's CDR3 is CASSLPGGQTGELFF. Here the CDR3 DNA reads TGTGCCAGCAGCTTGCCAGGGGGCCAGACCGGGGAGCTGTTTTTT. Filled out from reference TRBV7-8 and TRBJ2-2, the complete variable domain reads GAGVSQSPRYKVAKRGQDVALRCDPISGHVSLFWYQQALGQGPEFLTYFQNEAQLDKSGLPSDRFFAERPEGSVSTLKIQRTQQEDSAVYLCASSLPGGQTGELFFGEGSRLTVL.

V usage is TRBV25-1 and J usage is TRBJ2-1, with D perhaps TRBD1 (5 bases). CDR1 is MGHDK, CDR2 SYGVNS, per germline. Trimming removed 4 bases from V and 10 bases from J, with 11 bases in between. The CDR3 consists of 12 residues. CDR3 in amino acids: CASSAQQEEQFF. The CDR3 DNA reads as TGTGCCAGCAGTGCACAACAGGAAGAGCAGTTCTTC.

The rearrangement joins TRBV9 to TRBJ1-1; 7 positions agree with TRBD1. Germline assignment: CDR1 SGDLS and CDR2 YYNGEE. V trimming: 3 bases; J trimming: 0 bases; junction bases outside the gene matches: 5. CDR3 length equals 15 residues. CDR3: CASSARTGLNTEAFF. CDR3 DNA: TGTGCCAGCAGCGCGCGGACAGGCCTGAACACTGAAGCTTTCTTT.

J is TRBJ2-7 and V is TRBV19; the D gene is possibly TRBD1 (5 bases). V lost 3 bases, J lost 5 bases, and 11 bases lay in between. Germline V gene lookup returns CDR1 LNHDA and CDR2 SQIVND (reference sequence). The CDR3 consists of 13 residues. The CDR3 loop is CASSIGRQHEQYF. The CDR3 bases are TGTGCCAGTAGTATTGGCCGACAGCACGAGCAGTACTTC.

This chain uses TRBV4-2 with TRBJ2-1, with TRBD2 matching 8 bases. With 3 bases clipped from V and 4 bases from J, the junction kept 5 bases outside the gene matches. This CDR3 has 15 residues. CDR1 is LGHNA, CDR2 YNFKEQ, per germline. The CDR3 nucleotides are TGTGCCAGCAGCCAGCGGGGGGAGGTATACAATGAGCAGTTCTTC. Encoded protein: CASSQRGEVYNEQFF.

The chain couples TRBV10-3 to TRBJ1-1; D is possibly TRBD1 (6 bases). The V gene's germline CDR1 is ENHRY and CDR2 SYGVKD. This CDR3 spans 12 amino acids. V lost 7 bases to trimming and J lost 4 bases, with 10 bases between them. The CDR3 coding sequence is TGTGCCATCATTGGGGGCAGCACTGAAGCTTTCTTT. This codes for CAIIGGSTEAFF.

V usage is TRBV27 and J usage is TRBJ1-5; perhaps TRBD1 as D (5 bases). CDR3 length equals 13 residues. Deletions cut 3 bases from V and 6 bases from J, with 9 bases between. Germline CDR1 is MNHEY and CDR2 is SMNVEV (reference sequence). The CDR3 region is CASSFYQGQPQHF. CDR3 sequence (DNA): TGTGCCAGCAGTTTCTACCAGGGTCAGCCCCAGCATTTT.

This chain's CDR3 is CASSPPVVNTEAFF. The CDR3 region has the DNA TGTGCCAGCAGCCCTCCAGTGGTGAACACTGAAGCTTTCTTT. This chain connects TRBV11-3 to TRBJ1-1; no definite D call. The CDR3 contains 14 residues. Germline assignment: CDR1 SGHNT and CDR2 YENEEA. Trimming removed 5 bases at V and 0 bases at J, with 10 bases between.

The chain combines TRBV13 with TRBJ2-3, with D possibly matching TRBD2 (5 bases). Germline CDR1 reads PRHDT; CDR2 reads FYEKMQ (reference sequence). The CDR3 is 13 amino acids. The ends were cut back, 0 bases at V and 6 bases at J, with 7 bases in the middle. The CDR3 DNA follows: TGTGCCAGCAGCTTAGGCGGGGAGGATACGCAGTATTTT. Its protein is CASSLGGEDTQYF.

V and J are TRBV11-2 and TRBJ2-5; the D is unclear. CDR1 is SGHAT and CDR2 is FQNNGV in the germline V gene. This CDR3 spans 12 amino acids. Trimming pared 1 base from V and 2 bases from J, leaving 2 bases between. CDR3: CASSLAQETQYF. The CDR3 bases are TGTGCCAGCAGCTTAGCTCAAGAGACCCAGTACTTC.

The rearrangement uses TRBV27 and TRBJ2-5; tentative D call: TRBD2 (6 bases). V gave up 5 bases and J gave up 3 bases, with 13 bases separating them. There are 14 residues in the CDR3. CDR1 and CDR2 (germline): MNHEY, SMNVEV (reference sequence). CDR3 sequence: CASSLTGGKETQYF. The CDR3 bases are TGTGCCAGCAGTCTAACCGGGGGAAAAGAGACCCAGTACTTC.

The genes are TRBV5-4 and TRBJ1-1, with D possibly matching TRBD1 (6 bases). This CDR3 spans 13 amino acids. The germline V gene encodes CDR1 SGHNT and CDR2 YYREEE (reference sequence). The V and J ends lost 1 base and 4 bases respectively, with 8 bases between them. The CDR3 reads CASSLQGPTEAFF. For the CDR3, the DNA is TGTGCCAGCAGCTTGCAGGGGCCCACTGAAGCTTTCTTT.

The genes are TRBV4-2 and TRBJ2-7; D is uncertain. Germline CDR1 and CDR2: LGHNA and YNFKEQ. The CDR3 contains 17 residues. The V end was cut by 0 bases, the J end by 1 base, with 16 bases between. CDR3 nucleotide sequence: TGTGCCAGCAGCCAAGACAAACGGACGCTGGGGTCCTACGAGCAGTACTTC. Amino acid sequence: CASSQDKRTLGSYEQYF.

This clone was counted a single time. J is TRBJ2-7 and V is TRBV14, with 8 bases that match TRBD1. This CDR3 has 15 residues. V was clipped by 1 base and J by 3 bases; unmatched bases: 5. Germline V gives CDR1 SGHDN, CDR2 FVKESK. CDR3 residues: CASSQVNRGNYEQYF. The CDR3 bases are TGTGCCAGCAGCCAAGTCAACAGGGGGAACTACGAGCAGTACTTC.

V usage is TRBV4-1 and J usage is TRBJ1-2, with D possibly matching TRBD1 (5 bases). This CDR3 comprises 13 residues. Germline V lookup: CDR1 MGHRA, CDR2 YSYEKL. Trimming removed 4 bases from V and 4 bases from J, with 10 bases in between. Written as DNA, the CDR3 is TGCGCCAGCAGCCCCGCAGGGTCCTATGGCTACACCTTC. It encodes CASSPAGSYGYTF.

This clone was observed once. The chain carries TRBV13 and TRBJ2-5; 8 positions match TRBD2. Germline CDR1 is PRHDT and CDR2 is FYEKMQ (reference sequence). Unmatched junction bases numbered 7, after V lost 5 bases and J lost 2 bases. The CDR3 has 15 amino acids. The CDR3 DNA follows: TGTGCCAGCAGCATCTGGCGGGGGGCTCAAGAGACCCAGTACTTC. It codes for CASSIWRGAQETQYF.

The rearrangement joins TRBV19 to TRBJ1-1; tentatively, D is TRBD1 (6 bases). Between the trimmed V and J ends, which lost 6 bases and 11 bases, there was a span of 19 bases. CDR3 length: 13 amino acids. Germline V gene lookup returns CDR1 LNHDA and CDR2 SQIVND (reference sequence). The CDR3 DNA reads TGTGCCAGTAGCCTAACTGGGGGGGCGGATGCTTTCTTT. It encodes CASSLTGGADAFF.

V usage is TRBV10-3 and J usage is TRBJ1-1; D might be TRBD1 (6 bases). CDR1 is ENHRY and CDR2 is SYGVKD in the germline V gene. V lost 4 bases to trimming and J lost 1 base, with 16 bases between them. There are 16 residues in the CDR3. The CDR3, as DNA: TGTGCCATCAGTGGCCAGCGGGGGGCCCGGAACACTGAAGCTTTCTTT. Residues: CAISGQRGARNTEAFF.

The genes are TRBV15 and TRBJ1-6; perhaps TRBD1 as D (5 bases). The germline gives CDR1 LNHNV, CDR2 YYDKDF (reference sequence). The germline V and J ends were trimmed by 4 bases and 7 bases, with 20 bases remaining between them. CDR3 length equals 17 residues. The CDR3 region has the DNA TGTGCCACCAGCAACCCCCCGGGAGGGGCAGGGAATTCACCCCTCCACTTT. Translation: CATSNPPGGAGNSPLHF.

The genes are TRBV5-1 and TRBJ1-1; 8 bases align to TRBD1. There are 14 residues in the CDR3. Losses at the gene ends were 5 bases for V and 8 bases for J; bases not matched to a gene: 11. Germline CDR1 SGHRS, CDR2 YFSETQ. CDR3 residues: CASSMGAGGAEAFF. CDR3 DNA: TGCGCCAGCAGTATGGGGGCAGGGGGCGCGGAAGCTTTCTTT.

The rearrangement uses TRBV11-2 and TRBJ2-1; 7 bases map to TRBD1. CDR3 length: 12 residues. CDR1 is SGHAT, CDR2 FQNNGV, per germline. V shed 5 bases, J shed 9 bases, and the junction held 4 bases outside the gene matches. CDR3 protein: CASSAPGGEQFF. CDR3 DNA: TGTGCCAGCAGCGCCCCAGGGGGTGAGCAGTTCTTC. The full variable domain, rest sourced from reference TRBV11-2 and TRBJ2-1, is EAGVAQSPRYKIIEKRQSVAFWCNPISGHATLYWYQQILGQGPKLLIQFQNNGVVDDSQLPKDRFSAERLKGVDSTLKIQPAKLEDSAVYLCASSAPGGEQFFGPGTRLTVL.